This T cell receptor beta chain was sequenced during a study of blood T cell repertoires in COVID-19. CDR1 SEHNR and CDR2 FQNEAQ come from the germline V gene (reference sequence). Trimming removed 2 bases from V and 6 bases from J, with 13 bases in between. CDR3 size: 14 residues. Clones were read by immunoSEQ multiplex PCR, and TCRdb kept only the in-frame ones, dropping some. The sample includes about 220,000 clones, 84% of them seen just once. This clonotype was sampled from a woman aged 60 to 75 with acute or convalescent COVID-19. The material sequenced was peripheral blood. The chain joins TRBV7-9 to TRBJ1-2; D is undetermined. The CDR3 DNA sequence: TGTGCCAGCAGCTTAATAGTGGGTGGAGATGGCTACACCTTC. Translation gives CASSLIVGGDGYTF.